This T cell receptor (beta chain) was documented in a study of blood T cell repertoires in COVID-19. At the level of the study: The study drew acute and convalescent COVID-19 samples from the United States, Italy and Spain. Sample material is recorded as cDNA or gDNA derived from T cells, B-cell-depleted T cells, or PBMCs.

Some clones are missing from TCRdb's copy, which holds only in-frame ones; the method was immunoSEQ multiplex PCR. The data show roughly 280,000 clones, with roughly nine tenths seen just once and about 3% held by the top ten. Adults between roughly 18 and 95 years of age took part from under 30 US areas. This CDR3 contains 15 residues. The V segment lost 3 bases and the J segment 11 bases; nucleotides outside the gene matches: 14. Germline CDR1 and CDR2: MDHEN and SYDVKM. What was sequenced was PBMCs or T cells enriched from blood (not recorded which). The sequence came from a woman aged 45 to 65 who had recovered from COVID-19. This chain joins TRBV28 and TRBJ1-1, with 8 bases fitting TRBD1. The CDR3 spells CASSLFGTGTRGAFF. The CDR3 region has the DNA TGTGCCAGCAGTTTGTTTGGGACAGGTACTCGAGGGGCTTTCTTT.